This T cell receptor beta chain was found in a study of blood T cells in healthy people across ages. Study-level findings and limits: Shifts in expanded clonotypes may have been confounded by donor CMV status, which was unknown. The study could not conclusively compare naive and antigen-experienced cells, given its unsorted PBMCs.

Looked up from germline, CDR1 is SEHNR and CDR2 is FQNEAQ (reference sequence). There are 12 residues in the CDR3. Together with a sample-barcoded 5' primer, a J-beta primer mix was included in a second PCR lasting about 6 to 11 cycles. TCRdb ran MiXCR on the 5' RACE reads and lists one entry per CDR3 protein. The repertoire has about 1.7 million distinct CDR3 sequences, 28% of them found once; the top ten carry 6.5% to 8.5%. Points on this clonotype: Its cognate antigen is unknown. The germline gene is not matched at one end of the junction; a read error may be the cause.

The sequencing input was blood. The chain joins TRBV7-9 to TRBJ2-1; possibly TRBD1 for D (5 bases). The TCR sequence derives from a woman between 25 and 40 years old in good health. CDR3 sequence: CASGLEQGIRFF. The CDR3 nucleotides are TGTGCCAGCGGCTTAGAGCAGGGTATTAGGTTCTTC.